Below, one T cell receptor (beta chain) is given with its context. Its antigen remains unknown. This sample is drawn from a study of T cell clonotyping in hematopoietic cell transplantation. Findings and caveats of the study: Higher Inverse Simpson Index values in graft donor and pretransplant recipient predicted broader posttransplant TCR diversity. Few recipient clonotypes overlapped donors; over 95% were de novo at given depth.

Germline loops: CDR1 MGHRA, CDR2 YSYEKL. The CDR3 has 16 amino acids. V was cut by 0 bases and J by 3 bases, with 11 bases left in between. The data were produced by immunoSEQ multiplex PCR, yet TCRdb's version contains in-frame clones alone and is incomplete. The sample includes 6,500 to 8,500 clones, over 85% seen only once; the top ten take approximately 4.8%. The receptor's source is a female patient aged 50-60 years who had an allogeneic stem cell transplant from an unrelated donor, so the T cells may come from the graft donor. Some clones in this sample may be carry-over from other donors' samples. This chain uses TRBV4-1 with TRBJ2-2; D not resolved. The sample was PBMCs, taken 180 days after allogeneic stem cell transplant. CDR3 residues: CASSQDVRTHTGELFF. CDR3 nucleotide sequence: TGCGCCAGCAGCCAAGATGTCCGGACCCACACCGGGGAGCTGTTTTTT.